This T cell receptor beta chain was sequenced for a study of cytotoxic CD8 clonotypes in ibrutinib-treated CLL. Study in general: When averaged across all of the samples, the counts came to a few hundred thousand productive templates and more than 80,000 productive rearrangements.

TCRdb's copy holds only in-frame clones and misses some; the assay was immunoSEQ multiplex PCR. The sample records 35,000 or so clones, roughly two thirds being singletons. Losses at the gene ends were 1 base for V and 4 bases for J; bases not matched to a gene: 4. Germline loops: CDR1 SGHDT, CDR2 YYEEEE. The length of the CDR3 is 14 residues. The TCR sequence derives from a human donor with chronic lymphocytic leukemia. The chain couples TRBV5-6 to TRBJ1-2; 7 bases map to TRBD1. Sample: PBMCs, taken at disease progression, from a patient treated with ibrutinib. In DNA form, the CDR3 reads TGTGCCAGCAGCTTGACAGGGGAGGGCTATGGCTACACCTTC. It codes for CASSLTGEGYGYTF.